The clone carrying this T cell receptor beta chain was detected only a few times. Its antigen is unknown. As for time point: pre-sensitization, week 0. Sample treatment: therapeutic diphenylcyclopropenone sensitization with weekly scalp DPC. It was unfractionated whole blood from which total RNA was extracted. V lost 2 bases, J lost 2 bases, and 7 bases lay in between. The CDR3 contains 13 residues. Germline CDR1 reads DFQATT; CDR2 reads SNEGSKA (reference sequence). This record belongs to a study of human T cells and chemical hapten exposure. Across the whole study: A 2 cm by 2 cm inner upper arm patch received 2% DPC for sensitization. General study points: Relative to control repertoires, expanded TCRs gave rise to significantly more large CDR3 similarity clusters.

TCRdb processed the RACE reads anew with MiXCR; each CDR3 protein has one entry. The sample records 300,000 to 450,000 distinct CDR3 sequences, around 5% being singletons. The sequenced sample was whole blood, obtained in connection with sensitization to the hapten diphenylcyclopropenone (DPC). This sequence joins TRBV20-1 and TRBJ2-1; unclear D gene. This receptor was taken from a woman aged 18-29 years with alopecia areata. Some clones in this sample may be carry-over from other donors' samples. This CDR3 is CSARQIPYNEQFF. CDR3 sequence (DNA): TGCAGTGCTAGACAGATTCCCTACAATGAGCAGTTCTTC.